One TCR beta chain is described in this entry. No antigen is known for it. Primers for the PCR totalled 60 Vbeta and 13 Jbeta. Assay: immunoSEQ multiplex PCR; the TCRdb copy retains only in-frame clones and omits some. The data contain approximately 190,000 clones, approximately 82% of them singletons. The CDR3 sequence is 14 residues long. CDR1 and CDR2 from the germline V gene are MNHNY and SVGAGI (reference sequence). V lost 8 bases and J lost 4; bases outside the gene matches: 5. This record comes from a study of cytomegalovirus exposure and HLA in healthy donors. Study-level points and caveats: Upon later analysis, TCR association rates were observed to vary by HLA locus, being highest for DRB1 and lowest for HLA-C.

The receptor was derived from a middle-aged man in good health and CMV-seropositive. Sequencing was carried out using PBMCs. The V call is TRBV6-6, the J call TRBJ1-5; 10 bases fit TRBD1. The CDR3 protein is CASLGQGGNQPQHF. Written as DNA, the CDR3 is TGTGCCAGCCTTGGACAGGGGGGAAATCAGCCCCAGCATTTT.